These 15 T cell receptor beta chains came from one sample sequenced in a study of immune characterization of retroperitoneal liposarcoma. TCRdb ran MiXCR on the PCR reads and lists one entry per CDR3 protein. There are over 10,000 distinct CDR3 sequences in the sample; about 45% occur only once, and more than 9% lies in the top ten. Material for sequencing was tumor tissue. The receptor source for this set is a female donor with retroperitoneal liposarcoma.

The table lists this clonotype with a count of one. J is TRBJ2-1 and V is TRBV7-2; D uncertain. This CDR3 is built from 11 residues. V gave up 3 bases and J gave up 13 bases, with 10 bases separating them. Germline V gene data show CDR1 as SGHTA and CDR2 as FQGNSA. In DNA, the CDR3 is TGTGCCAGCAGCTTTCAAGAGACCCAGTTCTTC. As protein: CASSFQETQFF.

The chain is built from TRBV6-8 and TRBJ2-5; TRBD1 aligns across 9 bases. The end of the DNA aligns better with TRBJ2-7, so the J call may be wrong. This CDR3 comprises 14 residues. Germline-derived CDR1 and CDR2 are MNHGY and SAAAGT. The CDR3 nucleotides are TGTGCCAGCAGCCCCGGACAGGGGTTCTACGAGCAGTACTTC. This codes for CASSPGQGFYEQYF.

The chain has TRBV27 and TRBJ2-4; D ambiguous. V dropped 5 bases and J dropped 11 bases, with 16 bases sitting between them. This CDR3 contains 13 residues. The germline V gene encodes CDR1 MNHEY and CDR2 SMNVEV (reference sequence). CDR3 sequence reads: CASSLRLLDVQYF. CDR3 DNA: TGTGCCAGCAGTCTACGGTTACTTGACGTTCAGTACTTC.

This clonotype was found a few times. The J gene is TRBJ2-1, the V gene TRBV12-3 or TRBV12-4; 8 nucleotides match TRBD2. V lost 3 bases and J lost 5; bases outside the gene matches: 9. The CDR3 has 16 residues. The CDR3: CASSFYRREGHNEQFF. The CDR3 DNA is TGTGCCAGCAGTTTCTATCGTCGGGAGGGTCACAATGAGCAGTTCTTC.

The rearrangement links TRBV4-3 to TRBJ2-1, with 7 bases lining up with TRBD1. The CDR3 consists of 15 residues. Germline V gene lookup returns CDR1 LGHNA and CDR2 YSLEER. V lost 6 bases and J lost 6; bases outside the gene matches: 11. The CDR3 is CASRRGTEGFNEQFF. CDR3 bases: TGCGCCAGCAGACGAGGGACAGAAGGTTTCAATGAGCAGTTCTTC.

This clonotype is medium-sized by share. V and J are TRBV7-2 and TRBJ2-1; D unclear. CDR1 SGHTA and CDR2 FQGNSA come from the germline V gene. The CDR3 has 14 residues. Trimming left V 3 bases short and J 8 bases short, with 14 bases between. The CDR3 protein is CASSLAKESYEQFF. In DNA form, the CDR3 reads TGTGCCAGCAGCTTGGCGAAGGAGTCCTATGAGCAGTTCTTC.

This clonotype was seen a handful of times. The chain combines TRBV6-1 with TRBJ2-1, with D unclear. The CDR3 contains 13 residues. Germline CDR1 reads MNHNS; CDR2 reads SASEGT. V shed 2 bases and J shed 10 bases, with 12 bases lying between them. DNA of the CDR3: TGTGCCAGCAGTGAAAACAGAGCCTACGAGCAGTTCTTC. It yields the protein CASSENRAYEQFF.

This clonotype was recorded a few times. The V and J genes are TRBV6-1 and TRBJ1-1; D unclear. V shed 6 bases and J shed 1 base, with 6 bases lying between them. Germline assignment: CDR1 MNHNS and CDR2 SASEGT. CDR3 length equals 12 residues. CDR3 nucleotide sequence: TGTGCCAGCAGAAATAGGAACACTGAAGCTTTCTTT. This translates into CASRNRNTEAFF.

This clonotype was detected ten times or more. The J gene is TRBJ2-3, the V gene TRBV10-2, with 11 bases that match TRBD2. This CDR3 spans 18 amino acids. CDR1 and CDR2 (germline): WSHSY, SAAADI. With V trimmed by 2 bases and J by 6 bases, 13 bases remained unmatched. The CDR3 region has the DNA TGCGCCAGCAGTGAGCCCCGTGGGACTAGCGGCGATGGGGATACGCAGTATTTT. Translated: CASSEPRGTSGDGDTQYF.

CDR3 region: CASSPGETGANVLTF. The CDR3 coding sequence is TGTGCCAGCAGTCCAGGGGAGACTGGGGCCAACGTCCTGACTTTC. The chain joins TRBV6-4 to TRBJ2-6; perhaps TRBD1 as D (6 bases). Per germline, CDR1 MRHNA and CDR2 SNTAGT. CDR3 length equals 15 residues. The V end lost 5 bases, the J end lost 2 bases, and 10 bases lay between the germline ends.

Comments on this clonotype: A read error may produce the germline difference seen at one junction end. This chain links TRBV6-1 with TRBJ2-1; the D is unclear. The CDR3 spans 13 residues. Germline V gives CDR1 MNHNS, CDR2 SASEGT. Written as DNA, the CDR3 is TGTGCCAGCAGTGAAGACCCCAGCCGTAAAGCTTGGTTC. Translation: CASSEDPSRKAWF.

V and J are TRBV10-1 and TRBJ2-1; maybe TRBD1 (6 bases). The CDR3 consists of 14 residues. The V end was cut by 4 bases, the J end by 4 bases, with 11 bases between. In germline, CDR1 is WNHNN, CDR2 SYGVQD (reference sequence). CDR3 nucleotide sequence: TGCGCCAGCAGTGGTGGACAGATATACAATGAGCAGTTCTTC. This encodes CASSGGQIYNEQFF.

This clonotype was counted between two and nine times. The chain combines TRBV11-2 with TRBJ2-5; no definite D call. The CDR3 extends over 12 amino acids. V was shortened by 5 bases and J by 5 bases, with 9 bases between the two germline ends. Germline CDR1 SGHAT, CDR2 FQNNGV. CDR3 amino acids: CASSLTTETQYF. DNA for the CDR3: TGTGCCAGCAGCCTTACGACGGAGACCCAGTACTTC.

This clonotype was detected a few times. The chain employs TRBV7-2 and TRBJ2-5, with D tentatively TRBD1 (6 bases). Trimming took off 5 bases at V and 11 bases at J, with 21 bases between the two ends. Germline values: CDR1 SGHTA, CDR2 FQGNSA. The CDR3 is 14 residues long. The CDR3 here is CASSPPTGFSEQYF. In DNA, the CDR3 is TGTGCCAGCAGCCCCCCGACAGGTTTTTCGGAGCAGTACTTC.

A remark on this clonotype: Relative to the germline gene, one junction end is altered; a read error may explain this. The chain has TRBV6-1 and TRBJ2-3; 7 bases map to TRBD1. The V gene's germline CDR1 is MNHNS and CDR2 SASEGT. The length of the CDR3 is 15 residues. The CDR3 bases are TGTGCCAGCACTAGACAGGGCGCTGGGACAGATCCGCAGTATTTT. Translated, it gives CASTRQGAGTDPQYF.